A single count supports the clone carrying this T cell receptor beta chain. Its cognate antigen is unknown. Assay: immunoSEQ multiplex PCR; the TCRdb copy retains only in-frame clones and omits some. The sample comprises over 65,000 clones, approximately 85% of which are singletons, and roughly 2.2% rests with the top ten. This sample was taken from a study of OX40 agonist ivuxolimab in advanced cancers. Study findings and constraints: Low clonal expansion, among the lowest seen, marked partial responders at 0.1-3.0 mg/kg. Normalized expansion of T-cell clones was also low for some nonresponders.

Losses at the gene ends were 4 bases for V and 9 bases for J; bases not matched to a gene: 8. CDR1 is SGHRS, CDR2 YFSETQ, per germline. CDR3 size: 14 residues. This sequence was found in an adult with an advanced solid tumor such as melanoma, head and neck, liver or kidney cancer. The source was CD4+ or CD8+ T cells sorted from blood, collected in a trial of the OX40 agonist ivuxolimab. The V call is TRBV5-1, the J call TRBJ1-5, with 9 nucleotides matching TRBD1. CDR3 DNA: TGCGCCAGCAGCCTGGGGACAGGGCGAGGGCCCCAGCATTTT. Translating it yields CASSLGTGRGPQHF.